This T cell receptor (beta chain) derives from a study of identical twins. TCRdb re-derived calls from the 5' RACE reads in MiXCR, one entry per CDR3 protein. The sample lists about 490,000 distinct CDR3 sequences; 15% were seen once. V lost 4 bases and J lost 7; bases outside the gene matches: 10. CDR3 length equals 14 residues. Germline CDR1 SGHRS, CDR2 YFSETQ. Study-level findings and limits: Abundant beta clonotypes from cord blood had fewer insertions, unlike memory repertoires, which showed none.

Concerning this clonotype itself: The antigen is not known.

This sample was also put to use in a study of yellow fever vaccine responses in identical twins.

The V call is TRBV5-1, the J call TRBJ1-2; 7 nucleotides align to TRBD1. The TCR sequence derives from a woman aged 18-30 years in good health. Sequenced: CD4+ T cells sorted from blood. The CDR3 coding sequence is TGCGCCAGCAGCCCGCCGGGACAGTCGCCTGGCTACACCTTC. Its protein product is CASSPPGQSPGYTF.